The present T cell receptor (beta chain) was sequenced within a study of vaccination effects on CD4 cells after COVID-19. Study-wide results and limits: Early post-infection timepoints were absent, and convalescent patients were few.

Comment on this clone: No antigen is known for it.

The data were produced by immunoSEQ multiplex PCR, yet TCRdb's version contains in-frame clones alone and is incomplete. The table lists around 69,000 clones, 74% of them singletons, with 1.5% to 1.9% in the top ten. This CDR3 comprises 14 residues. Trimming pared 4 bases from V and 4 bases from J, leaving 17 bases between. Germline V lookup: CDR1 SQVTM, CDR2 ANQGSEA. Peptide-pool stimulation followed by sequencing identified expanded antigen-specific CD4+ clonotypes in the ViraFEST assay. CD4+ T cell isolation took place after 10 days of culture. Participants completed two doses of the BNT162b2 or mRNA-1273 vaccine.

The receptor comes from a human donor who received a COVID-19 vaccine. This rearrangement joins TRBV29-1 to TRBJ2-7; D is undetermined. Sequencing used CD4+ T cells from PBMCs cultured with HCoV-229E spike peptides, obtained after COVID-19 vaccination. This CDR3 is CSVVVAARPYEQYV. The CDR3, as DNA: TGCAGCGTTGTGGTGGCGGCGAGACCGTACGAGCAGTACGTC.